Below, one T cell receptor (beta chain) is given with its context. Its antigen is still unknown. The germline CDR1 and CDR2 sequences are SGHRS and YFSETQ. Trimming cost V 3 bases and J 7 bases; bases outside gene matches: 10. The CDR3 has 16 amino acids. Libraries were prepared by immunoSEQ multiplex PCR; TCRdb keeps only in-frame clonotypes and omits some of them. The sample records about 89,000 clones, roughly 84% being singletons. The data stem from a study of cytomegalovirus exposure and HLA in healthy donors. The study's findings and limits: The study listed approximately 170 cytomegalovirus-associated TCR beta chains. Most sequenced TCRs were rare (though some public TCRs occurred in many donors).

The sequence was obtained from a woman younger than 35 in good health and CMV-seropositive. Specimen: PBMCs. This chain links TRBV5-1 with TRBJ2-2; TRBD2 matches 9 bases. CDR3 in DNA: TGCGCCAGCAGCTCCCCCGCGGGGGGGCTGGGCGGGGAGCTGTTTTTT. This codes for CASSSPAGGLGGELFF.